The 31 T cell receptor beta chains below were found in one sample sequenced in a study of type 1 regulatory T cells. TCRdb itself ran the reads through MiXCR, one entry per CDR3 protein. The data contain around 88,000 distinct CDR3 sequences, around 30% of them singletons. Material: CD4+ T cells, either the whole sample or a sorted fraction (not recorded which). The receptors come from a human donor in good health.

The chain recombines TRBV5-1 with TRBJ2-5; 7 nucleotides line up with TRBD1. Germline V gene lookup returns CDR1 SGHRS and CDR2 YFSETQ. This CDR3 spans 14 amino acids. V lost 7 bases, J lost 4 bases, and 10 bases stayed unmatched. The CDR3: CASDLTGSGETQYF. The CDR3 coding sequence is TGCGCCAGCGACCTGACAGGGTCAGGAGAGACCCAGTACTTC.

The chain couples TRBV7-2 to TRBJ1-3, with D possibly TRBD1 on 6 matching bases. Trimming took 5 bases from V and 2 from J, leaving 16 bases between them. Per germline, CDR1 SGHTA and CDR2 FQGNSA. This CDR3 contains 16 residues. CDR3 DNA sequence: TGTGCCAGCAGCGAGCCAAGACAGGCTGCTGGAAACACCATATATTTT. It yields the protein CASSEPRQAAGNTIYF.

The chain has TRBV6-5 and TRBJ2-1; D remains unclear. Deletions cut 0 bases from V and 5 bases from J, with 8 bases between. CDR3 length equals 14 residues. The germline CDR1 and CDR2 sequences are MNHEY and SVGAGI. This CDR3 is CASSYSYRDNEQFF. The CDR3 DNA reads TGTGCCAGCAGTTACTCGTACAGAGACAATGAGCAGTTCTTC.

This clonotype occurred a few times. This chain joins TRBV5-1 and TRBJ1-1; D gene ambiguous. Germline lookup yields CDR1 SGHRS and CDR2 YFSETQ. V shed 0 bases and J shed 1 base, with 7 bases lying between them. The CDR3 is 14 amino acids. The DNA for the CDR3 is TGCGCCAGCAGCTTGGGTGTGTGGAACACTGAAGCTTTCTTT. As protein: CASSLGVWNTEAFF.

This clonotype was seen a handful of times. The chain combines TRBV27 with TRBJ2-1; TRBD2 aligns across 7 bases. The CDR3 is made up of 16 amino acids. Germline V CDR1 and CDR2: MNHEY, SMNVEV (reference sequence). Germline trimming cut 6 bases from V and 0 bases from J; bases unmatched to any gene: 8. As DNA, the CDR3 is TGTGCCAGCAGCGTCCGGGACTACTACTCCTACAATGAGCAGTTCTTC. Translation gives CASSVRDYYSYNEQFF.

V is TRBV7-3 and J is TRBJ2-2; D perhaps matches TRBD1 (6 bases). The CDR3 is 17 amino acids. Germline CDR1 is SGHTA and CDR2 is FQGTGA. Trimming stripped 0 bases from V and 8 bases from J, with 19 bases between. The CDR3 nucleotides read TGTGCCAGCAGCTTAACCCCAGCAGGGGCATTCCAGGGGGAGCTGTTTTTT. It codes for CASSLTPAGAFQGELFF.

CDR3 residues: CASSYSRALAGGQETQYF. In nucleotides, the CDR3 is TGTGCCAGCAGTTACTCGAGGGCGCTAGCGGGAGGGCAAGAGACCCAGTACTTC. The chain carries TRBV6-6 and TRBJ2-5, with 12 bases lining up with TRBD2. With 0 bases clipped from V and 2 bases from J, the junction kept 7 bases outside the gene matches. This CDR3 comprises 18 residues. Germline CDR1 is MNHNY and CDR2 is SVGAGI (reference sequence).

V gene TRBV18 combines with J gene TRBJ2-6, with a possible D match to TRBD2 (6 bases). Germline V gene data show CDR1 as KGHSH and CDR2 as LQKENI. V was cut by 3 bases and J by 2 bases, with 17 bases left in between. This CDR3 has 18 amino acids. Here the CDR3 DNA reads TGTGCCAGCTCACCGCTCGGACTACCTAACCCTGGGGCCAACGTCCTGACTTTC. Its translation is CASSPLGLPNPGANVLTF.

The chain couples TRBV2 to TRBJ1-5; weak D call: TRBD1 (5 bases). The CDR3 runs to 15 residues. Per germline, CDR1 SNHLY and CDR2 FYNNEI. Trimming removed 6 bases at V and 9 bases at J, with 21 bases between. The CDR3, as DNA: TGTGCCAGCAGGACAGACCGGGACGGCTTTGCGCCCCAGCATTTT. It is translated as CASRTDRDGFAPQHF.

This clonotype appeared a few times. CDR3 bases: TGCAGCGTTGAAGATCGTTCTAGTTACGAGCAGTACTTC. Translation: CSVEDRSSYEQYF. The rearrangement uses TRBV29-1 and TRBJ2-7; D call uncertain. This CDR3 has 13 residues. V lost 0 bases to trimming and J lost 4 bases, with 10 bases between them. CDR1 and CDR2 (germline): SQVTM, ANQGSEA.

This clonotype was counted a few times. The chain has TRBV27 and TRBJ2-2; either TRBD1 or TRBD2 may supply D (5 bases each). This CDR3 is 14 amino acids long. Germline V lookup: CDR1 MNHEY, CDR2 SMNVEV (reference sequence). The V and J ends lost 6 bases and 5 bases respectively, with 13 bases between them. CDR3 region: CASRSMGETGELFF. The CDR3 nucleotides are TGTGCCAGCAGATCCATGGGGGAAACCGGGGAGCTGTTTTTT.

This sequence joins TRBV7-3 and TRBJ1-5; no clear D gene. Looked up from germline, CDR1 is SGHTA and CDR2 is FQGTGA. V lost 5 bases, J lost 7 bases, and 12 bases lay in between. The length of the CDR3 is 13 residues. The CDR3 region is CASSQTRGQPQHF. The CDR3 region has the DNA TGTGCCAGCAGCCAAACCCGAGGGCAGCCCCAGCATTTT.

This clonotype was seen a few times. V is TRBV12-3 or TRBV12-4 and J is TRBJ1-1; no firm D call. This CDR3 has 13 amino acids. Trimming shortened V by 6 bases and J by 4 bases, and 12 bases separated the two germline ends. CDR3 nucleotide sequence: TGTGCCAGCAGACCCATCGCTGGCACTGAAGCTTTCTTT. Its protein is CASRPIAGTEAFF.

This clonotype was seen a few times. The rearrangement links TRBV20-1 to TRBJ2-7, with D possibly being TRBD1 or TRBD2 (5 bases each). The CDR3 length is 14 residues. V lost 4 bases, J lost 2 bases, and 15 bases lay in between. Germline values: CDR1 DFQATT, CDR2 SNEGSKA (reference sequence). The CDR3 bases are TGCAGTGCTATATTATCTGTGGGGGCCTACGAGCAGTACTTC. It translates to CSAILSVGAYEQYF.

The genes are TRBV20-1 and TRBJ1-6; tentative D call: TRBD1 (6 bases). V was pared by 2 bases and J by 6 bases, with 14 bases between. CDR3 size: 15 residues. Germline CDR1 DFQATT, CDR2 SNEGSKA (reference sequence). The CDR3 spells CSARSGPGANSPLHF. Here the CDR3 DNA reads TGCAGTGCTAGATCGGGTCCAGGGGCTAATTCACCCCTCCACTTT.

The rearrangement links TRBV29-1 to TRBJ1-1; 7 bases map to TRBD1. Germline assignment: CDR1 SQVTM and CDR2 ANQGSEA. Unmatched junction bases numbered 6, after V lost 7 bases and J lost 1 base. This CDR3 has 13 amino acids. The CDR3 DNA follows: TGCAGCGCCGAGGGACAGTGGAACACTGAAGCTTTCTTT. This translates into CSAEGQWNTEAFF.

The chain uses TRBV7-2 and TRBJ2-7; D is possibly TRBD2 (5 bases). This CDR3 has 15 residues. CDR1 SGHTA and CDR2 FQGNSA come from the germline V gene. Trimming left V 4 bases short and J 4 bases short, with 17 bases between. CDR3 residues: CASSSGLESLYEQYF. Here the CDR3 DNA reads TGTGCCAGCAGCTCTGGACTGGAGAGCCTATACGAGCAGTACTTC. Drawing the rest from reference TRBV7-2 and TRBJ2-7, the complete variable domain is GAGVSQSPSNKVTEKGKDVELRCDPISGHTALYWYRQSLGQGLEFLIYFQGNSAPDKSGLPSDRFSAERTGGSVSTLTIQRTQQEDSAVYLCASSSGLESLYEQYFGPGTRLTVT.

The V and J genes are TRBV7-9 and TRBJ2-3; 7 bases map to TRBD1. After removal of 5 bases from V and 5 bases from J, the junction contained 7 bases not matched to a gene. The CDR3 contains 14 residues. Per the germline V gene, CDR1 is SEHNR and CDR2 is FQNEAQ (reference sequence). DNA for the CDR3: TGTGCCAGCAGCCCTGACAGGGATTTAGATACGCAGTATTTT. Translated, it gives CASSPDRDLDTQYF.

The chain employs TRBV7-2 and TRBJ2-7; no firm D call. The CDR3 runs 14 residues. V lost 1 base to trimming and J lost 0 bases, with 7 bases between them. Germline loops: CDR1 SGHTA, CDR2 FQGNSA. The CDR3 DNA follows: TGTGCCAGCAGCTTAGGAGGCTACTCCTACGAGCAGTACTTC. Amino acids: CASSLGGYSYEQYF.

The chain employs TRBV11-2 and TRBJ2-1, with a tentative D call TRBD2 (6 bases). CDR1 is SGHAT and CDR2 is FQNNGV in the germline V gene. The CDR3 covers 14 residues. V gave up 4 bases and J gave up 8 bases, with 15 bases separating them. The chain's CDR3 is CASSSGTRRDEQFF. The CDR3 DNA reads TGTGCCAGCAGCTCAGGGACTCGCAGGGATGAGCAGTTCTTC. Full variable domain (missing parts from reference TRBV11-2 and TRBJ2-1): EAGVAQSPRYKIIEKRQSVAFWCNPISGHATLYWYQQILGQGPKLLIQFQNNGVVDDSQLPKDRFSAERLKGVDSTLKIQPAKLEDSAVYLCASSSGTRRDEQFFGPGTRLTVL.

This chain joins TRBV20-1 and TRBJ2-3; D is possibly TRBD2 (6 bases). Trimming stripped 0 bases from V and 0 bases from J, with 13 bases between. CDR3 size: 16 residues. From germline, CDR1 is DFQATT and CDR2 SNEGSKA (reference sequence). Here the CDR3 reads CSARDRRRESTDTQYF. In DNA, the CDR3 is TGCAGTGCTAGAGATAGGCGGCGGGAAAGCACAGATACGCAGTATTTT.

The genes are TRBV20-1 and TRBJ2-5; 10 nucleotides align to TRBD2. The J segment lost 2 bases and the V segment lost 1 base, leaving 7 bases of the junction unmatched. CDR3 length equals 16 residues. Germline CDR1 is DFQATT and CDR2 is SNEGSKA (reference sequence). CDR3 in DNA: TGCAGTGCTAGAGCGAACCTACTAGCGGGGCAAGAGACCCAGTACTTC. This gives the protein CSARANLLAGQETQYF.

This chain uses TRBV7-9 with TRBJ2-7; no clear D gene. The germline V gene encodes CDR1 SEHNR and CDR2 FQNEAQ (reference sequence). V was pared by 3 bases and J by 0 bases, with 12 bases between. The CDR3 runs 15 residues. CDR3: CASSFSGKLSYEQYF. The CDR3 DNA sequence: TGTGCCAGCAGCTTTTCAGGAAAACTCTCCTACGAGCAGTACTTC.

This clonotype was seen only once. The chain has TRBV20-1 and TRBJ1-1; 8 nucleotides match TRBD1. The germline gives CDR1 DFQATT, CDR2 SNEGSKA (reference sequence). The CDR3 has 14 amino acids. Germline trimming cut 4 bases from V and 3 bases from J; bases unmatched to any gene: 7. The CDR3 DNA sequence: TGCAGTGCTATCCTGGACAGGGTGTACACTGAAGCTTTCTTT. Translated: CSAILDRVYTEAFF.

Turning to this clonotype: The CDR3 end shows no conserved phenylalanine or tryptophan, and so a read error is likely. The rearrangement uses TRBV14 and TRBJ2-3, with D unclear. Germline-derived CDR1 and CDR2 are SGHDN and FVKESK. The CDR3 runs to 14 residues. The V gene lost 4 bases and the J gene lost 8 bases, with 16 bases spanning the gap. As DNA, the CDR3 is TGTGCCAGCAGCCCTTCGACCGCAGGCGGTACGCAGTATTTG. This encodes CASSPSTAGGTQYL.

This clonotype was counted between two and nine times. V usage is TRBV6-6 and J usage is TRBJ2-7; TRBD1 or TRBD2 may be the D gene (5 bases each). Germline-derived CDR1 and CDR2 are MNHNY and SVGAGI (reference sequence). Trimming took 2 bases from V and 3 from J, leaving 11 bases between them. The CDR3 is 14 residues long. The CDR3 loop reads CASSYPGDLYEQYF. The CDR3 DNA reads as TGTGCCAGCAGTTACCCCGGGGACCTCTACGAGCAGTACTTC.

V usage is TRBV20-1 and J usage is TRBJ2-3; tentatively, D is TRBD2 (5 bases). V was cut by 6 bases and J by 2 bases, with 24 bases left in between. The V gene's germline CDR1 is DFQATT and CDR2 SNEGSKA (reference sequence). The CDR3 has 17 residues. The CDR3 loop reads CSAGSLLDRSDTDTQYF. CDR3 coding DNA: TGCAGTGCCGGGTCCCTACTAGATAGGTCAGACACAGATACGCAGTATTTT.

The V and J genes are TRBV20-1 and TRBJ2-5; 13 positions match TRBD2. This CDR3 comprises 15 residues. J gave up 5 bases and V 4 bases, and 7 bases lay outside the gene matches. In germline, CDR1 is DFQATT, CDR2 SNEGSKA (reference sequence). CDR3 DNA sequence: TGCAGTGCTACTACTAGCGGGAGGGCCTATGAGACCCAGTACTTC. It yields the protein CSATTSGRAYETQYF.

The V call is TRBV19, the J call TRBJ2-1; TRBD1 is a possible D gene (5 bases). V shed 1 base and J shed 8 bases, with 15 bases lying between them. The V gene's germline CDR1 is LNHDA and CDR2 SQIVND (reference sequence). The CDR3 has 15 amino acids. The CDR3 nucleotides are TGTGCCAGTAGTATAGTTTTTGGAAGGGGCGATGAGCAGTTCTTC. It yields the protein CASSIVFGRGDEQFF.

This clonotype came up many times. The V gene is TRBV10-2, the J gene TRBJ2-7; the D is unclear. Trimming cost V 1 base and J 2 bases, with 9 bases left between them. CDR1 and CDR2 (germline): WSHSY, SAAADI. The CDR3 totals 14 residues. The CDR3 is CASSEYSSPYEQYF. The CDR3 bases are TGCGCCAGCAGTGAGTACAGTTCCCCCTACGAGCAGTACTTC.

This clonotype was observed a handful of times. This chain uses TRBV7-2 with TRBJ1-1, with 7 positions matching TRBD1. The CDR3 contains 11 residues. Germline V gives CDR1 SGHTA, CDR2 FQGNSA. Germline trimming cut 5 bases from V and 11 bases from J; bases unmatched to any gene: 5. CDR3 coding DNA: TGTGCCAGCAGCGACAGGGTGAACGCTTTCTTT. Amino acid sequence: CASSDRVNAFF.